These 28 T cell receptor beta chains came from one sample sequenced in a study of PD-L1 blockade in urothelial cancer. The repertoire was sequenced with immunoSEQ multiplex PCR; TCRdb's copy has only in-frame clones and lacks some. The data hold some 49,000 clones, with 70% to 90% observed a single time. Sequencing used PBMCs, obtained around atezolizumab (anti-PD-L1) treatment. The receptor source for this set is a man in his fifties or sixties with urothelial cancer.

J is TRBJ2-7 and V is TRBV7-8; 7 nucleotides match TRBD1. Losses at the gene ends were 3 bases for V and 2 bases for J; bases not matched to a gene: 10. This CDR3 contains 16 residues. In germline, CDR1 is SGHVS, CDR2 FQNEAQ. CDR3 in amino acids: CASSFTTGTETYEQYF. Written as DNA, the CDR3 is TGTGCCAGCAGCTTCACAACCGGGACAGAAACCTACGAGCAGTACTTC.

The chain has TRBV2 and TRBJ2-2; D gene unclear. V lost 6 bases, J lost 5 bases, and 7 bases lay in between. Looked up from germline, CDR1 is SNHLY and CDR2 is FYNNEI. CDR3 length: 12 amino acids. In DNA, the CDR3 is TGTGCCAGCAGGCGGCAAACCGGGGAGCTGTTTTTT. It yields the protein CASRRQTGELFF.

The V call is TRBV27, the J call TRBJ2-1; TRBD2 aligns across 9 bases. This CDR3 is 19 amino acids long. Germline loops: CDR1 MNHEY, CDR2 SMNVEV (reference sequence). After removal of 5 bases from V and 8 bases from J, the junction contained 22 bases not matched to a gene. Here the CDR3 DNA reads TGTGCCAGCAGTCCGAAAACAGGGACCCTTCGCGGGGGGGCCTATGAGCAGTTCTTC. It yields the protein CASSPKTGTLRGGAYEQFF.

The V gene is TRBV30, the J gene TRBJ1-6; 7 nucleotides align to TRBD1. Per germline, CDR1 GTSNPN and CDR2 SVGIG (reference sequence). The CDR3 has 14 amino acids. V trimming: 5 bases; J trimming: 5 bases; junction bases outside the gene matches: 6. The CDR3 sequence is CAWDPGTDNSPLHF. The DNA for the CDR3 is TGTGCCTGGGACCCCGGGACAGATAATTCACCCCTCCACTTT. Combining the CDR3 with reference TRBV30 and TRBJ1-6 gives the whole variable domain SQTIHQWPATLVQPVGSPLSLECTVEGTSNPNLYWYRQAAGRGLQLLFYSVGIGQISSEVPQNLSASRPQDRQFILSSKKLLLSDSGFYLCAWDPGTDNSPLHFGNGTRLTVT.

This sequence joins TRBV5-1 and TRBJ1-3; D ambiguous. The germline CDR1 and CDR2 sequences are SGHRS and YFSETQ. This CDR3 has 15 amino acids. Trimming took off 0 bases at V and 4 bases at J, with 11 bases between the two ends. CDR3 DNA sequence: TGCGCCAGCAGCTTGGAACTTTCTAAGGGAAACACCATATATTTT. Protein product: CASSLELSKGNTIYF.

The chain is built from TRBV21-1 and TRBJ2-4; whether TRBD2, the table's D call, matches the DNA was not checked. TRBV21-1 is termed a pseudogene. The CDR3 totals 17 residues. CDR3 residues: CASSKVRLAGQRDIQYF. In nucleotides, the CDR3 is TGTGCCAGCAGCAAAGTAAGGCTAGCGGGGCAAAGGGACATTCAGTACTTC.

The V gene is TRBV19, the J gene TRBJ2-5, with 10 bases aligning to TRBD2. The germline gives CDR1 LNHDA, CDR2 SQIVND (reference sequence). The CDR3 is 15 residues long. Trimming removed 4 bases from V and 5 bases from J; junction bases left unmatched: 7. The DNA for the CDR3 is TGTGCCAGTAGTACAGTAGCGGGGGGAGGGGAGACCCAGTACTTC. This codes for CASSTVAGGGETQYF.

The rearrangement uses TRBV19 and TRBJ2-3; TRBD1 matches 7 bases. The CDR3 loop spans 13 amino acids. The V gene end was trimmed by 5 bases and the J gene end by 4 bases; junction bases not matched to a gene: 3. The germline gives CDR1 LNHDA, CDR2 SQIVND (reference sequence). Written as DNA, the CDR3 is TGTGCCAGTAGTGTACAGGGGCCAGATACGCAGTATTTT. It codes for CASSVQGPDTQYF.

V and J are TRBV11-3 and TRBJ2-2; 8 bases fit TRBD1. Germline V gene data show CDR1 as SGHNT and CDR2 as YENEEA. This CDR3 contains 16 residues. V trimming: 0 bases; J trimming: 3 bases; junction bases outside the gene matches: 3. The CDR3 DNA is TGTGCCAGCAGCTTAGATCTACAGGGGGACACCGGGGAGCTGTTTTTT. Its protein product is CASSLDLQGDTGELFF. Full variable domain (rest looked up from reference TRBV11-3 and TRBJ2-2): EAGVVQSPRYKIIEKKQPVAFWCNPISGHNTLYWYLQNLGQGPELLIRYENEEAVDDSQLPKDRFSAERLKGVDSTLKIQPAELGDSAVYLCASSLDLQGDTGELFFGEGSRLTVL.

This chain uses TRBV6-5 with TRBJ1-1, with unresolved D. The CDR3 contains 14 residues. V was shortened by 7 bases and J by 5 bases, with 17 bases between the two germline ends. Germline values: CDR1 MNHEY, CDR2 SVGAGI. The CDR3 loop is CASMVEGSQTEAFF. Here the CDR3 DNA reads TGTGCCAGCATGGTGGAGGGTTCGCAGACTGAAGCTTTCTTT.

CDR3 loop: CASSQGTYRGKNNSPLHF. The CDR3 DNA reads as TGCGCCAGCAGCCAAGGAACATACAGGGGAAAAAATAATTCACCCCTCCACTTT. The chain links TRBV4-1 to TRBJ1-6; 7 bases line up with TRBD1. Germline-derived CDR1 and CDR2 are MGHRA and YSYEKL. V trimming: 1 base; J trimming: 5 bases; junction bases outside the gene matches: 11. This CDR3 contains 18 residues.

The V gene is TRBV28, the J gene TRBJ1-2; 8 nucleotides agree with TRBD1. The CDR3 consists of 15 residues. The trim removed 6 bases at V and 4 bases at J, leaving 10 bases unmatched. The germline V gene has CDR1 MDHEN and CDR2 SYDVKM. As DNA, the CDR3 is TGTGCCAGCAGGGGAGACCGACAGGGGCCCTATGGCTACACCTTC. This gives the protein CASRGDRQGPYGYTF.

The chain employs TRBV28 and TRBJ1-2, with a weak D call TRBD1 (5 bases). V was shortened by 8 bases and J by 2 bases, with 15 bases between the two germline ends. The CDR3 totals 14 residues. Germline V CDR1 and CDR2: MDHEN, SYDVKM. CDR3 DNA sequence: TGTGCCAGCGGGGGGGAGAGGAGGAACTATGGCTACACCTTC. Amino acid sequence: CASGGERRNYGYTF.

The rearrangement joins TRBV28 to TRBJ2-7; 9 bases line up with TRBD1. CDR1 and CDR2 (germline): MDHEN, SYDVKM. Unmatched junction bases numbered 6, after V lost 7 bases and J lost 5 bases. The CDR3 spans 13 residues. CDR3 residues: CASKQGAVHEQYF. In DNA form, the CDR3 reads TGTGCCAGCAAACAGGGGGCCGTCCACGAGCAGTACTTC. Looking up the rest from reference TRBV28 and TRBJ2-7 gives the full variable domain: DVKVTQSSRYLVKRTGEKVFLECVQDMDHENMFWYRQDPGLGLRLIYFSYDVKMKEKGDIPEGYSVSREKKERFSLILESASTNQTSMYLCASKQGAVHEQYFGPGTRLTVT.

The chain is built from TRBV5-6 and TRBJ2-5, with TRBD2 matching 7 bases. CDR1 is SGHDT, CDR2 YYEEEE, per germline. The ends lost 2 bases at V and 1 base at J; junction bases unmatched: 5. This CDR3 is built from 15 residues. The CDR3 DNA follows: TGTGCCAGCAGCTTTGGAGGGGAGGGCCAAGAGACCCAGTACTTC. Encoded protein: CASSFGGEGQETQYF.

This clone showed up just a few times. The chain links TRBV23-1 to TRBJ1-3; TRBD1 aligns across 7 bases. TRBV23-1 is an ORF; its function is uncertain. The ends lost 0 bases at V and 7 bases at J; junction bases unmatched: 6. CDR3 size: 15 residues. In nucleotides, the CDR3 is TGCGCCAGCAGTCAATCGAAGGGGGCGGCGAACACCATATATTTT. It specifies CASSQSKGAANTIYF.

The J gene is TRBJ2-7, the V gene TRBV6-1, with TRBD1 as a possible D gene (6 bases). The CDR3 spans 13 residues. The V end lost 5 bases, the J end lost 3 bases, and 11 bases lay between the germline ends. The germline gives CDR1 MNHNS, CDR2 SASEGT. CDR3 bases: TGTGCCAGCAGTAACAGGGTAAACTACGAGCAGTACTTC. Translated: CASSNRVNYEQYF.

The chain couples TRBV18 to TRBJ2-2; 7 bases are shared with TRBD2. Trimming took 0 bases from V and 4 from J; bases not matched to a gene: 5. CDR1 and CDR2 (germline): KGHSH, LQKENI. CDR3 length: 16 residues. The CDR3, as DNA: TGTGCCAGCTCACCACCGAGGGACTACCTCACCGGGGAGCTGTTTTTT. Encoded protein: CASSPPRDYLTGELFF.

The V and J genes are TRBV7-2 and TRBJ2-5; 13 nucleotides line up with TRBD2. The CDR3 consists of 16 residues. Germline V gene lookup returns CDR1 SGHTA and CDR2 FQGNSA. J lost 2 bases, V lost 5 bases, and 5 bases had no gene match. This CDR3 reads CASSRGLAGIQETQYF. CDR3 DNA: TGTGCCAGCAGCCGGGGACTAGCGGGAATACAAGAGACCCAGTACTTC.

The chain employs TRBV28 and TRBJ2-7; maybe TRBD1 (6 bases). Trimming left V 5 bases short and J 6 bases short, with 17 bases between. The CDR3 totals 14 residues. From germline, CDR1 is MDHEN and CDR2 SYDVKM. The CDR3 DNA is TGTGCCAGCAGTCCGTCTCGTCGAGGGGGCGAGCAGTACTTC. It yields the protein CASSPSRRGGEQYF.

This clone was found once. A read error may be the cause here, since a much bigger clone is one base away. The chain recombines TRBV2 with TRBJ1-3; D unclear. CDR1 and CDR2 from the germline V gene are SNHLY and FYNNEI. This CDR3 has 14 residues. The V gene lost 2 bases and the J gene lost 0 bases, with 5 bases spanning the gap. The CDR3 here is CASSEQFSGNTIYF. CDR3 sequence (DNA): TGTGCCAGCAGTGAACAGTTCTCTGGAAACACCATATATTTT.

The chain recombines TRBV7-2 with TRBJ2-7; no reliable D call. CDR1 and CDR2 from the germline V gene are SGHTA and FQGNSA. The ends were cut back, 1 base at V and 5 bases at J, with 9 bases in the middle. The CDR3 extends over 13 amino acids. CDR3 sequence: CASSLGASNEQYF. CDR3 DNA: TGTGCCAGCAGCTTAGGGGCTTCTAACGAGCAGTACTTC. The variable domain in full, with the rest retrieved from reference TRBV7-2 and TRBJ2-7, is GAGVSQSPSNKVTEKGKDVELRCDPISGHTALYWYRQSLGQGLEFLIYFQGNSAPDKSGLPSDRFSAERTGGSVSTLTIQRTQQEDSAVYLCASSLGASNEQYFGPGTRLTVT.

The chain joins TRBV25-1 to TRBJ2-3, with TRBD2 matching 11 bases. The CDR3 has 16 residues. CDR1 and CDR2 (germline): MGHDK, SYGVNS. V was pared by 4 bases and J by 5 bases, with 8 bases of the junction left unmatched. CDR3 in DNA: TGTGCCAGCAGTGGCTTAGCGGGGGGGTCTATAGATACGCAGTATTTT. Protein: CASSGLAGGSIDTQYF. Drawing the rest from reference TRBV25-1 and TRBJ2-3, the complete variable domain is EADIYQTPRYLVIGTGKKITLECSQTMGHDKMYWYQQDPGMELHLIHYSYGVNSTEKGDLSSESTVSRIRTEHFPLTLESARPSHTSQYLCASSGLAGGSIDTQYFGPGTRLTVL.

This chain links TRBV19 with TRBJ1-1, with D possibly being TRBD1 (6 bases). Germline lookup yields CDR1 LNHDA and CDR2 SQIVND (reference sequence). This CDR3 contains 13 residues. Trimming left V 4 bases short and J 7 bases short, with 13 bases between. The CDR3 here is CASSTRTELEAFF. CDR3 nucleotide sequence: TGTGCCAGTAGTACGCGGACAGAGCTTGAAGCTTTCTTT. The full variable domain, with the rest looked up from reference TRBV19 and TRBJ1-1, is DGGITQSPKYLFRKEGQNVTLSCEQNLNHDAMYWYRQDPGQGLRLIYYSQIVNDFQKGDIAEGYSVSREKKESFPLTVTSAQKNPTAFYLCASSTRTELEAFFGQGTRLTVV.

V usage is TRBV6-6 and J usage is TRBJ2-7, with a tentative D call TRBD2 (5 bases). V was shortened by 2 bases and J by 0 bases, with 11 bases between the two germline ends. Per the germline V gene, CDR1 is MNHNY and CDR2 is SVGAGI (reference sequence). The CDR3 consists of 15 residues. CDR3 nucleotide sequence: TGTGCCAGCAGTTACAGGGTCGAGGGCTCCTACGAGCAGTACTTC. Translated, it gives CASSYRVEGSYEQYF.

V gene TRBV5-1 combines with J gene TRBJ2-7; possible D gene TRBD1, 5 bases. Deletions cut 0 bases from V and 1 base from J, with 8 bases between. Germline values: CDR1 SGHRS, CDR2 YFSETQ. The CDR3 covers 14 residues. CDR3 DNA: TGCGCCAGCAGCTTGGAGGCAGGGTCCTACGAGCAGTACTTC. This encodes CASSLEAGSYEQYF.

The chain has TRBV7-6 and TRBJ2-3, with 8 bases matching TRBD2. With V trimmed by 2 bases and J by 8 bases, 12 bases remained unmatched. Germline CDR1 is SGHVS and CDR2 is FNYEAQ. This CDR3 spans 16 amino acids. The CDR3 spells CASSLTGGILRGTQYF. The CDR3 DNA reads TGTGCCAGCAGCTTAACGGGGGGGATCCTTAGGGGTACGCAGTATTTT. Variable domain in full (rest from reference TRBV7-6 and TRBJ2-3): GAGVSQSPRYKVTKRGQDVALRCDPISGHVSLYWYRQALGQGPEFLTYFNYEAQQDKSGLPNDRFSAERPEGSISTLTIQRTEQRDSAMYRCASSLTGGILRGTQYFGPGTRLTVL.

The genes are TRBV4-3 and TRBJ2-5; D is ambiguous. Germline CDR1 LGHNA, CDR2 YSLEER. Trimming pared 1 base from V and 0 bases from J, leaving 9 bases between. The CDR3 has 15 amino acids. CDR3 nucleotides: TGCGCCAGCAGCCAAGGGGCCATGTACCAAGAGACCCAGTACTTC. It translates to CASSQGAMYQETQYF.